This T cell receptor beta chain is from a study of T cells in Graves' hyperthyroidism and ophthalmopathy. Study-level points and caveats: Most clonotypes that expanded in the thyroid above 0.001 also showed up in blood.

The CDR3 runs to 15 residues. The V gene's germline CDR1 is SGHKS and CDR2 YYEKEE (reference sequence). Regions amplified from RNA transcripts were the TCR beta CDR3 regions. TCR CDR3 regions were first amplified by RT-PCR with HTBI primers. From the multiplex PCR reads, TCRdb called clonotypes with MiXCR, one entry per CDR3 protein. The table lists hundreds of thousands of distinct CDR3 sequences, 15% to 20% of them singletons. This clonotype has only one observation. The target antigen is unknown. This may arise from a read error, as a much more abundant clone is one base away. Reasons for excluding patients were uncontrolled infection, other autoimmune disease, pregnancy or lactation.

V and J are TRBV5-5 and TRBJ2-5, with 9 bases aligning to TRBD1. Sequencing was performed on blood. This sequence originates from a man aged 40-55 years with Graves' ophthalmopathy. In nucleotides, the CDR3 is TGTGCCAGCAGCGTGGGACAGGGATTCCAAGAGATCCAGTACTTC. Encoded protein: CASSVGQGFQEIQYF.